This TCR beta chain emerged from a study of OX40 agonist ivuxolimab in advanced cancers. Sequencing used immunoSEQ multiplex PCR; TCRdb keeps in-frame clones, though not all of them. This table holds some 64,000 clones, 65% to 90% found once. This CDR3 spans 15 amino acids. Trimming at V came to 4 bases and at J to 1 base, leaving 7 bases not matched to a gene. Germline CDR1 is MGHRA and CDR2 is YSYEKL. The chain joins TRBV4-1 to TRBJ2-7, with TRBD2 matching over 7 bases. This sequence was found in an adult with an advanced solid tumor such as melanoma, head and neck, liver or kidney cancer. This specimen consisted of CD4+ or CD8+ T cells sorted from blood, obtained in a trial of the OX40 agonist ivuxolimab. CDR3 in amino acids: CASSPRLAASYEQYF. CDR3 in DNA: TGCGCCAGCAGCCCCCGACTAGCTGCATCCTACGAGCAGTACTTC.